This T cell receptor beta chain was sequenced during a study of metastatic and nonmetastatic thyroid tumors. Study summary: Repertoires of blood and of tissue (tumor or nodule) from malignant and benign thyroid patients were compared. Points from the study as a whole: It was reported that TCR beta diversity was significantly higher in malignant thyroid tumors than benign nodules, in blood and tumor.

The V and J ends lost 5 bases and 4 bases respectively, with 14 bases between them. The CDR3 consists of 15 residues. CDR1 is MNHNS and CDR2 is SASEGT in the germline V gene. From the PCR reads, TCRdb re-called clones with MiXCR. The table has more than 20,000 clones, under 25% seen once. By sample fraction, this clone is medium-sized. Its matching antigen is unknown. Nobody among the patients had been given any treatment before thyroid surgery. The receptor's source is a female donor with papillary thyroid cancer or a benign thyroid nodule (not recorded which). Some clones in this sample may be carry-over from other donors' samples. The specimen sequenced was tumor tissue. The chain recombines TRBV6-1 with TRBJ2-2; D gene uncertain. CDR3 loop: CASSLDPTTTGELFF. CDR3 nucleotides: TGTGCCAGCAGTTTAGACCCGACGACCACCGGGGAGCTGTTTTTT.